These 2 T cell receptor beta chains were all obtained from the same sample, sequenced in a study of STAT3 mutations in large granular lymphocyte leukemia (dated by TCRdb to about 2019). Summary of the overall study and its limitations: All T-LGLL patients had at least one immunodominant TCRbeta clonotype, and roughly half had multiple immunodominant subclonotypes.

Libraries were built with the immunoSEQ multiplex PCR assay. In TCRdb, the immuneACCESS table is reduced to in-frame sequences with V and J assigned. These tables do not hold every clone; where another copy was compared, an unresolved V gene accounts for under half, and the others remain unexplained. The sample contains roughly 9,400 clones, about 92% of them found a single time. About 66% of the sample is held by the ten biggest clonotypes. Antigens of these TCRs are unknown. The sample was peripheral blood mononuclear cells. All receptors derive from a man in his 60s with T-cell large granular lymphocyte leukemia. Some clones in this sample may be carry-over from other donors' samples. The age is the age at diagnosis.

This clone came up once. The chain is built from TRBV5-5 and TRBJ1-1, with a possible D match to TRBD1 (6 bases). Germline V CDR1 and CDR2: SGHKS, YYEKEE (reference sequence). The V end lost 7 bases, the J end lost 4 bases, and 11 bases lay between the germline ends. This CDR3 has 12 amino acids. This chain's CDR3 is CASGTGSTEAFF. CDR3 in DNA: TGTGCCAGCGGCACAGGGAGCACTGAAGCTTTCTTT.

Only one count was recorded for this clone. This rearrangement joins TRBV7-2 to TRBJ2-3; D not resolved. The CDR3 length is 12 residues. Germline V gene lookup returns CDR1 SGHTA and CDR2 FQGNSA. V lost 3 bases and J lost 6, with 7 bases in between. The CDR3 DNA is TGTGCCAGCAGCTTTATGGGGGATACGCAGTATTTT. It yields the protein CASSFMGDTQYF.